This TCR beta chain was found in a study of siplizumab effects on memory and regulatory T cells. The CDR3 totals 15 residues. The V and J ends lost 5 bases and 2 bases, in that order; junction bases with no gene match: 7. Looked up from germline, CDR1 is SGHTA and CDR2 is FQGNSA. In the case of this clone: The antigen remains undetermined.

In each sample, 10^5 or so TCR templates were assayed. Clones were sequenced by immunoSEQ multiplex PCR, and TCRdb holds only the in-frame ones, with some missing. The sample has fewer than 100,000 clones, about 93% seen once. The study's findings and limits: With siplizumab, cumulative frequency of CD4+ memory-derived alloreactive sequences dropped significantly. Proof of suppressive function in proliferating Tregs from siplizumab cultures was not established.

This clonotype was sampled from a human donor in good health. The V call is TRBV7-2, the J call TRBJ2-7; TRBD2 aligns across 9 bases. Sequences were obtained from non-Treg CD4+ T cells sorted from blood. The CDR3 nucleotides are TGTGCCAGCAGCCGCGGGGGGGCATTTACCTACGAGCAGTACTTC. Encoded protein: CASSRGGAFTYEQYF.